What follows are 3 T cell receptor beta chains derived from one specimen sequenced in a study of blood T cells in healthy people across ages. Next came a second PCR, run for about 7 to 12 cycles, which used a sample-barcoded 5' primer along with a J-beta primer mix. TCRdb called the 5' RACE reads again in MiXCR, with one record for every CDR3 protein. In the table there are more than 800,000 distinct CDR3 sequences, 29% of which are singletons. The material sequenced was blood. These receptors were obtained from a woman aged 80 or older in good health.

This clonotype was seen at least ten times. The chain is built from TRBV6-5 and TRBJ2-3; D perhaps matches TRBD2 (6 bases). Per the germline V gene, CDR1 is MNHEY and CDR2 is SVGAGI. V lost 2 bases and J 5 bases, leaving 14 bases between the germline ends. The CDR3 covers 15 residues. DNA for the CDR3: TGTGCCAGCAGTTACAGTCGGGGGACTGGAGATACGCAGTATTTT. This codes for CASSYSRGTGDTQYF.

This clonotype has ten or more counts. The chain joins TRBV12-3 or TRBV12-4 to TRBJ2-3; TRBD2 might be the D (5 bases). The CDR3 runs to 15 residues. The V end was cut by 3 bases, the J end by 3 bases, with 13 bases between. The CDR3 sequence: CASSFRGRETDTQYF. Here the CDR3 DNA reads TGTGCCAGCAGTTTTAGAGGGAGAGAAACAGATACGCAGTATTTT.

The chain has TRBV7-9 and TRBJ2-1; no clear D gene. The CDR3 runs to 13 residues. The V and J ends lost 7 bases and 6 bases respectively, with 13 bases between them. Germline V gene data show CDR1 as SEHNR and CDR2 as FQNEAQ (reference sequence). CDR3 loop: CASTLPKTNEQFF. The CDR3 nucleotides read TGTGCCAGCACCCTACCCAAGACCAATGAGCAGTTCTTC.